This T cell receptor (beta chain) was identified during a study of shared clonotypes between healthy human individuals. Genomic DNA of every subset was divided equally among multiple immunoSEQ plates. TCRdb's table, derived via immunoSEQ multiplex PCR, lists solely in-frame clones and lacks some. Among 2 million to 2.5 million clones listed, approximately 94% were seen once. Germline CDR1 reads MNHNS; CDR2 reads SASEGT. The CDR3 spans 17 residues. V was shortened by 3 bases and J by 2 bases, with 19 bases between the two germline ends. Whole-study results and caveats: It was anticipated that sequencing depth would influence how many clonotypes donors shared. The sharing of approximately 5.1% of naive CD4 clonotypes was seen across a few donors.

Worth noting for this clone: What it binds is unknown.

The clonotype was recovered from a man aged 18 to 30 in good health. The rearrangement joins TRBV6-1 to TRBJ1-2, with D perhaps TRBD1 (5 bases). The sequenced sample was naive CD4+ T cells sorted from blood. Subset reported: CD45RA+ positively selected. CDR3 in amino acids: CASSDRPGTARNYGYTF. The CDR3 DNA reads as TGTGCCAGCAGTGACCGCCCAGGGACGGCTCGGAACTATGGCTACACCTTC.